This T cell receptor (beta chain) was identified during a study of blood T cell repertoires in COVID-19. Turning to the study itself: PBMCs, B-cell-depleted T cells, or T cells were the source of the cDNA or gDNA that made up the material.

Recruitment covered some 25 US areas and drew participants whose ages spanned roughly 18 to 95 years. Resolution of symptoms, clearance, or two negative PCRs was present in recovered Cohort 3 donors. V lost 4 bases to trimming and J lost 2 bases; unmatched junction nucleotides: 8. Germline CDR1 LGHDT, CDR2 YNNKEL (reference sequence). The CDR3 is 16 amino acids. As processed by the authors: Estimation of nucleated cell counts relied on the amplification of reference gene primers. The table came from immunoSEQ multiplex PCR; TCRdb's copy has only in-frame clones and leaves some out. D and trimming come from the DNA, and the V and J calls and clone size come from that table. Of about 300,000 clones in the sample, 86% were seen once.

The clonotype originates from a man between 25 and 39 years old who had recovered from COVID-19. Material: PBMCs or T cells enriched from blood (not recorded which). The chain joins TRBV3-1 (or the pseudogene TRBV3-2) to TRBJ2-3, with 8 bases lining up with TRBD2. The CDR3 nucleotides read TGTGCCAGCAGCCTGGGGGTAGCGGGGTACACAGATACGCAGTATTTT. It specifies CASSLGVAGYTDTQYF.